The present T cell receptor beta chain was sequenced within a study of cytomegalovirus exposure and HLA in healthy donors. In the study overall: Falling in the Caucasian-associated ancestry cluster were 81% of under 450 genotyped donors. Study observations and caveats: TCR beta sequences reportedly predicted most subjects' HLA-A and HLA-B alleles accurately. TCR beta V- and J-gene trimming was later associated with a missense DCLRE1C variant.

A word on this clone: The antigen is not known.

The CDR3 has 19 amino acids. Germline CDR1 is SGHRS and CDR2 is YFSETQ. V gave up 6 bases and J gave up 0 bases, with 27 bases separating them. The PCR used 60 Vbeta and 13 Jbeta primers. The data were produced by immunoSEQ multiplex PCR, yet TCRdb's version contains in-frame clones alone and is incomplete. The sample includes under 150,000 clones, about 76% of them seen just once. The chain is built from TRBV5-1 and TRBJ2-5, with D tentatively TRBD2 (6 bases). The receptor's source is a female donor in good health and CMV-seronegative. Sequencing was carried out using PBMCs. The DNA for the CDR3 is TGCGCCAGCATCCACCGCAGTCGGACGGAGGCGGGGTACCAAGAGACCCAGTACTTC. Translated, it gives CASIHRSRTEAGYQETQYF.